The 24 T cell receptor beta chains below all came from one sample that was sequenced in a study of cytomegalovirus exposure and HLA in healthy donors. Generated by immunoSEQ multiplex PCR, the TCRdb table keeps only in-frame clones and is missing some. In the table there are 52,000 or so clones, 89% of which are singletons. The sample consisted of PBMCs. Receptors originate from a woman between 18 and 29 years old in good health and CMV-seronegative.

The V call is TRBV19, the J call TRBJ2-7; 7 bases are a match to TRBD2. Trimming took 2 bases from V and 2 from J; bases not matched to a gene: 6. The CDR3 length is 15 residues. CDR1 is LNHDA, CDR2 SQIVND, per germline (reference sequence). The CDR3 DNA reads TGTGCCAGTAGTATAAGTCTAGCGGATACCTACGAGCAGTACTTC. This sequence encodes CASSISLADTYEQYF.

The chain couples TRBV16 to TRBJ2-3, with D tentatively TRBD1 (5 bases). V dropped 4 bases and J dropped 0 bases, with 11 bases sitting between them. The CDR3 is 15 amino acids. Germline assignment: CDR1 KGHSY and CDR2 FQNENV. CDR3 amino acids: CASSRLSGSTDTQYF. CDR3 sequence (DNA): TGTGCCAGCAGCCGACTTTCAGGGAGCACAGATACGCAGTATTTT.

The chain joins TRBV25-1 to TRBJ2-2; the D gene is possibly TRBD2 (5 bases). The CDR3 runs 13 residues. Germline assignment: CDR1 MGHDK and CDR2 SYGVNS. Trimming left V 2 bases short and J 6 bases short, with 7 bases between. CDR3 sequence reads: CASSEEGAGELFF. DNA of the CDR3: TGTGCCAGCAGTGAAGAGGGAGCCGGGGAGCTGTTTTTT.

Details on this clone: Compared with germline, one end of the junction differs, possibly owing to a read error. The chain is built from TRBV6-1 and TRBJ1-2, with a weak D call TRBD1 (5 bases). CDR3 length: 12 amino acids. In germline, CDR1 is MNHNS, CDR2 SASEGT. CDR3 loop: CASSEGFTGSVF. The CDR3 DNA reads as TGTGCCAGCAGTGAAGGTTTCACAGGCTCGGTCTTC.

The gene calls are TRBV5-8 and TRBJ2-2; tentatively, D is TRBD2 (6 bases). Germline-derived CDR1 and CDR2 are SGHTS and YDEGEE. Trimming cost V 3 bases and J 0 bases, with 12 bases left between them. The CDR3 length is 16 residues. DNA for the CDR3: TGTGCCAGCAGCTCGGTCGGGGGATCGAACACCGGGGAGCTGTTTTTT. Protein: CASSSVGGSNTGELFF. The whole variable domain, remainder taken from reference TRBV5-8 and TRBJ2-2, is EAGVTQSPTHLIKTRGQQATLRCSPISGHTSVYWYQQALGLGLQFLLWYDEGEERNRGNFPPRFSGRQFPNYSSELNVNALELEDSALYLCASSSVGGSNTGELFFGEGSRLTVL.

DNA for the CDR3: TGTGCCAGCAGTTACGAGGGGGCGCGAAGGTCACCCCTCCACTTT. Encoded protein: CASSYEGARRSPLHF. This chain links TRBV6-5 with TRBJ1-6, with TRBD1 matching over 7 bases. The V gene's germline CDR1 is MNHEY and CDR2 SVGAGI. The ends lost 2 bases at V and 10 bases at J; junction bases unmatched: 8. The CDR3 loop spans 15 amino acids.

This chain joins TRBV6-5 and TRBJ1-3, with 7 bases identical to TRBD1. The CDR3 has 15 residues. Germline V CDR1 and CDR2: MNHEY, SVGAGI. V shed 6 bases and J 0 bases; nucleotides not matched to a gene: 5. The CDR3 protein is CASSSGGLSGNTIYF. The CDR3 DNA follows: TGTGCCAGCAGCTCAGGGGGTCTCTCTGGAAACACCATATATTTT.

The chain is built from TRBV5-5 and TRBJ1-5; 7 bases map to TRBD1. The CDR3 spans 13 residues. V shed 5 bases and J 9 bases; nucleotides not matched to a gene: 8. In germline, CDR1 is SGHKS, CDR2 YYEKEE (reference sequence). The CDR3 DNA reads TGTGCCAGCAGTAACCAGGGGGAGATGCCCCAGCATTTT. It encodes CASSNQGEMPQHF. The entire variable domain, with the rest obtained from reference TRBV5-5 and TRBJ1-5, is as follows: DAGVTQSPTHLIKTRGQQVTLRCSPISGHKSVSWYQQVLGQGPQFIFQYYEKEERGRGNFPDRFSARQFPNYSSELNVNALLLGDSALYLCASSNQGEMPQHFGDGTRLSIL.

This clone was counted once. The V gene is TRBV27, the J gene TRBJ2-7; 11 nucleotides line up with TRBD2. With V trimmed by 5 bases and J by 2 bases, 8 bases remained unmatched. This CDR3 spans 16 amino acids. The germline gives CDR1 MNHEY, CDR2 SMNVEV (reference sequence). The CDR3 spells CASSPGLAGPPYEQYF. CDR3 DNA sequence: TGTGCCAGCAGTCCAGGACTAGCGGGTCCTCCCTACGAGCAGTACTTC.

The chain links TRBV7-9 to TRBJ2-5, with D tentatively TRBD2 (7 bases). The ends were cut back, 2 bases at V and 3 bases at J, with 13 bases in the middle. The CDR3 extends over 15 amino acids. The V gene's germline CDR1 is SEHNR and CDR2 FQNEAQ (reference sequence). The CDR3 nucleotides read TGTGCCAGCAGCTTAAGGGGGGGGAGCGAAGAGACCCAGTACTTC. This codes for CASSLRGGSEETQYF.

The J gene is TRBJ2-7, the V gene TRBV21-1; TRBD2, the table's D call, was not compared with the DNA. TRBV21-1 counts as a pseudogene. This CDR3 region has 20 residues. The DNA for the CDR3 is TGTGCCAGCAGCAAACGGAGGGCAACCTACCTAGCGGGAGGTCACTACGAGCAGTACTTC. Protein product: CASSKRRATYLAGGHYEQYF.

The chain combines TRBV2 with TRBJ1-5, with TRBD1 matching over 7 bases. CDR1 is SNHLY, CDR2 FYNNEI, per germline. Germline trimming cut 8 bases from V and 5 bases from J; bases unmatched to any gene: 6. The CDR3 contains 13 residues. The CDR3 sequence is CASSGQAYQPQHF. As DNA, the CDR3 is TGTGCCAGCTCCGGACAGGCTTATCAGCCCCAGCATTTT.

The chain joins TRBV27 to TRBJ1-5; TRBD1 might be the D (5 bases). The CDR3 loop spans 17 amino acids. Germline V gives CDR1 MNHEY, CDR2 SMNVEV (reference sequence). Trimming removed 3 bases at V and 5 bases at J, with 20 bases between. The chain's CDR3 is CASSFSIKGLPHQPQHF. CDR3 in DNA: TGTGCCAGCAGTTTTAGTATTAAGGGGTTGCCCCATCAGCCCCAGCATTTT.

About this clone: A junction end diverges from the germline sequence, so it may reflect a read error. This chain links TRBV7-7 with TRBJ2-1, with 13 bases matching TRBD2. Germline assignment: CDR1 SSHAT and CDR2 FNYEAQ (reference sequence). This CDR3 contains 15 residues. The CDR3 here is CASSTSGGGPNEQFF. The CDR3 DNA reads TGTGCTAGCAGCACTAGCGGGGGGGGCCCCAATGAGCAGTTCTTC.

V gene TRBV7-2 combines with J gene TRBJ2-7, with TRBD2 matching over 7 bases. Germline values: CDR1 SGHTA, CDR2 FQGNSA. The CDR3 loop spans 15 amino acids. Trimming took 5 bases from V and 1 from J; bases not matched to a gene: 8. The CDR3: CASSVSVRGSYEQYF. The DNA for the CDR3 is TGTGCCAGCAGCGTCTCGGTGCGGGGGTCCTACGAGCAGTACTTC.

The V call is TRBV15, the J call TRBJ2-1, with 12 bases lining up with TRBD2. The CDR3 sequence is 16 residues long. The J segment lost 9 bases and the V segment lost 3 bases, leaving 9 bases of the junction unmatched. Per the germline V gene, CDR1 is LNHNV and CDR2 is YYDKDF (reference sequence). CDR3 DNA sequence: TGTGCCACCAGCAGCGAGTTGGCTAGCGGGGGGGGTGAGCAGTTCTTC. This encodes CATSSELASGGGEQFF.

The chain links TRBV15 to TRBJ1-4; D is undetermined. CDR1 and CDR2 (germline): LNHNV, YYDKDF (reference sequence). Between the trimmed V and J ends, which lost 3 bases and 7 bases, there was a span of 12 bases. The CDR3 runs 14 residues. CDR3 in amino acids: CATSSLGGGEKLFF. CDR3 nucleotides: TGTGCCACCAGCAGCTTGGGAGGAGGTGAAAAACTGTTTTTT.

V and J are TRBV7-3 and TRBJ2-3, with 7 bases that match TRBD1. The junction had 7 bases not matched to a gene; V was cut back by 5 bases and J by 5 bases. This CDR3 is built from 14 residues. Looked up from germline, CDR1 is SGHTA and CDR2 is FQGTGA. The CDR3 region has the DNA TGTGCCAGCAGCGCACCTAACAGGGGAGATACGCAGTATTTT. Its translation is CASSAPNRGDTQYF.

The chain's CDR3 is CASTLTPWEQYF. CDR3 bases: TGTGCCAGCACCCTAACCCCCTGGGAGCAGTACTTC. The chain recombines TRBV6-1 with TRBJ2-7, with no clear D. This CDR3 region has 12 residues. The V end lost 7 bases, the J end lost 7 bases, and 14 bases lay between the germline ends. Per germline, CDR1 MNHNS and CDR2 SASEGT.

This chain connects TRBV9 to TRBJ1-5; 8 bases are a match to TRBD1. The V and J ends lost 5 bases and 0 bases, in that order; junction bases with no gene match: 13. Germline V gene lookup returns CDR1 SGDLS and CDR2 YYNGEE. The CDR3 consists of 18 residues. CDR3 sequence (DNA): TGTGCCAGCAGGTCGGACAGGGAACCTGCTTATAGCAATCAGCCCCAGCATTTT. It is translated as CASRSDREPAYSNQPQHF.

This chain connects TRBV6-1 to TRBJ1-2; D ambiguous. The CDR3 runs to 13 residues. Germline V gives CDR1 MNHNS, CDR2 SASEGT. Deletions cut 4 bases from V and 4 bases from J, with 10 bases between. Written as DNA, the CDR3 is TGTGCCAGCAGTGTCCTTAGAGGCTATGGCTACACCTTC. Translating it yields CASSVLRGYGYTF.

The gene calls are TRBV28 and TRBJ1-4; perhaps TRBD1 as D (5 bases). Per the germline V gene, CDR1 is MDHEN and CDR2 is SYDVKM. Trimming took 3 bases from V and 8 from J, leaving 16 bases between them. The CDR3 spans 15 residues. Written as DNA, the CDR3 is TGTGCCAGCAGTTTCCGCAGACGCCGGGGGGAAAAACTGTTTTTT. Protein product: CASSFRRRRGEKLFF.

The chain uses TRBV11-2 and TRBJ2-5; D not resolved. There are 13 residues in the CDR3. Trimming removed 0 bases at V and 5 bases at J, with 7 bases between. Germline loops: CDR1 SGHAT, CDR2 FQNNGV. Written as DNA, the CDR3 is TGTGCCAGCAGCTTAGATGAGATGGAGACCCAGTACTTC. Translation gives CASSLDEMETQYF.

The chain employs TRBV9 and TRBJ2-7; possibly TRBD2 for D (6 bases). Germline V gene data show CDR1 as SGDLS and CDR2 as YYNGEE. With 2 bases removed from V and 7 bases from J, the gap between germline ends came to 13 bases. The CDR3 extends over 13 amino acids. The CDR3 loop reads CASSVRDSGEQYF. The CDR3 coding sequence is TGTGCCAGCAGCGTGCGGGATTCGGGGGAGCAGTACTTC.